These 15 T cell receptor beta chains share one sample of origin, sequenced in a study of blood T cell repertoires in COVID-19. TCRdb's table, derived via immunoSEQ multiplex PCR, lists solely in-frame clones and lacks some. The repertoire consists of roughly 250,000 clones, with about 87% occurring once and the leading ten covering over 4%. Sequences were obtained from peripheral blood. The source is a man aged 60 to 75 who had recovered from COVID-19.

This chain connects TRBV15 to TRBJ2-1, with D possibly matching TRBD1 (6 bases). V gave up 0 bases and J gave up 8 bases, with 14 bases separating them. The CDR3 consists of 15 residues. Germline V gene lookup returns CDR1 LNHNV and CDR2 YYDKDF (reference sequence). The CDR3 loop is CATSRDRRTVDEQFF. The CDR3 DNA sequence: TGTGCCACCAGCAGAGACCGTAGGACAGTCGATGAGCAGTTCTTC.

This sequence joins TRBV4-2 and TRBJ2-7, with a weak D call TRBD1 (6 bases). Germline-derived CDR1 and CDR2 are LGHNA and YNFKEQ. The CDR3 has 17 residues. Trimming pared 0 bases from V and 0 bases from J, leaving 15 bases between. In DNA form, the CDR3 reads TGTGCCAGCAGCCAAGAATTAACCACAGGGATCTCCTACGAGCAGTACTTC. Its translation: CASSQELTTGISYEQYF.

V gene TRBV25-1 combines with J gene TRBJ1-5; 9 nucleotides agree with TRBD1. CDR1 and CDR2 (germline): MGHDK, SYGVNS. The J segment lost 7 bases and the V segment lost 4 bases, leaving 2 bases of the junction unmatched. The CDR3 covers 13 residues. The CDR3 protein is CASSVTGGQPQHF. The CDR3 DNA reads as TGTGCCAGCAGTGTAACAGGGGGCCAGCCCCAGCATTTT.

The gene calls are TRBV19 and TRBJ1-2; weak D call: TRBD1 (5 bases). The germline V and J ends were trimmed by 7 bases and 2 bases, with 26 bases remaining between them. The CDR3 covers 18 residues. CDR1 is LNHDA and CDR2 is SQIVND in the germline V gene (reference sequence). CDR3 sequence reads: CASTLTPLSPRVNYGYTF. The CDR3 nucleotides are TGTGCCAGTACCTTGACGCCCCTCTCGCCCAGGGTGAACTATGGCTACACCTTC. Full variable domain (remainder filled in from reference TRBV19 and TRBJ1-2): DGGITQSPKYLFRKEGQNVTLSCEQNLNHDAMYWYRQDPGQGLRLIYYSQIVNDFQKGDIAEGYSVSREKKESFPLTVTSAQKNPTAFYLCASTLTPLSPRVNYGYTFGSGTRLTVV.

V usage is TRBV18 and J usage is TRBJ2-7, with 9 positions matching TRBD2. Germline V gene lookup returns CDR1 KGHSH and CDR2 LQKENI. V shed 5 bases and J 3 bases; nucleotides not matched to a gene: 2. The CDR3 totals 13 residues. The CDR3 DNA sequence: TGTGCCAGCTCAAATAGCGGGGGCTACGAGCAGTACTTC. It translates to CASSNSGGYEQYF.

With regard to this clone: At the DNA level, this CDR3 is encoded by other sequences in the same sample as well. CDR3 nucleotides: TGCGCCAGCAGCTTGGCGGGGGGATCCGGCGAAAAACTGTTTTTT. It translates to CASSLAGGSGEKLFF. This rearrangement joins TRBV5-1 to TRBJ1-4; weak D call: TRBD1 (5 bases). Germline CDR1 is SGHRS and CDR2 is YFSETQ. The CDR3 is 15 amino acids. Trimming took off 0 bases at V and 8 bases at J, with 14 bases between the two ends.

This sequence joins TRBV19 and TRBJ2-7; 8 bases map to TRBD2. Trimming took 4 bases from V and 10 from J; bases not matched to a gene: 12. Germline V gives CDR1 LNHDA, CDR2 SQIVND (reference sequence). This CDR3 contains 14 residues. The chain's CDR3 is CASSTNPGGGEQYF. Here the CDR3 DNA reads TGTGCCAGTAGTACCAACCCCGGGGGGGGTGAACAGTACTTC.

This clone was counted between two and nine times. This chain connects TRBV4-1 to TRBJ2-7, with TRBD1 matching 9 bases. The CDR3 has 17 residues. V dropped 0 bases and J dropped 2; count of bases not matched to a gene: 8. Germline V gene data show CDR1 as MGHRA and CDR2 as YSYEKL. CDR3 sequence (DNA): TGCGCCAGCAGCCAAGAAAGAATGGGACAGGGAGCCTACGAGCAGTACTTC. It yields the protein CASSQERMGQGAYEQYF.

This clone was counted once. The CDR3 nucleotides are TGTGCCAGTAGTACCGGGACAACACCTAACTATGGCTACACCTTC. Translation: CASSTGTTPNYGYTF. The chain has TRBV19 and TRBJ1-2; D might be TRBD1 (6 bases). Germline CDR1 and CDR2: LNHDA and SQIVND (reference sequence). The CDR3 has 15 residues. Trimming cost V 4 bases and J 0 bases, with 12 bases left between them. Drawing the rest from reference TRBV19 and TRBJ1-2, the complete variable domain is DGGITQSPKYLFRKEGQNVTLSCEQNLNHDAMYWYRQDPGQGLRLIYYSQIVNDFQKGDIAEGYSVSREKKESFPLTVTSAQKNPTAFYLCASSTGTTPNYGYTFGSGTRLTVV.

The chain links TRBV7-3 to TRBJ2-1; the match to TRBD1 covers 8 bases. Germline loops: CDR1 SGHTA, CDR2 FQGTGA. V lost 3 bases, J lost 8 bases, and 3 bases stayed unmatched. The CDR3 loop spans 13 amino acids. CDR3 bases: TGTGCCAGCAGCTTGGGACAGGTCGATGAGCAGTTCTTC. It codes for CASSLGQVDEQFF.

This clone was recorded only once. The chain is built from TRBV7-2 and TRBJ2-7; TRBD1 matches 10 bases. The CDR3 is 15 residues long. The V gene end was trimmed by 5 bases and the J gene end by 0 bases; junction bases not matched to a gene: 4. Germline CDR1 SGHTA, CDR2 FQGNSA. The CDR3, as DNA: TGTGCCAGCAGCCCAAGGACAGGGGGCTCCTACGAGCAGTACTTC. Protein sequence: CASSPRTGGSYEQYF.

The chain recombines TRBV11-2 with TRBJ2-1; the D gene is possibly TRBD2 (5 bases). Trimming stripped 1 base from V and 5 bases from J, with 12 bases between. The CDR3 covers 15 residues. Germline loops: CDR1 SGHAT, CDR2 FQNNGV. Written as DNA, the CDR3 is TGTGCCAGCAGCTTAGTTCCCGGGGTTAACAATGAGCAGTTCTTC. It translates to CASSLVPGVNNEQFF.

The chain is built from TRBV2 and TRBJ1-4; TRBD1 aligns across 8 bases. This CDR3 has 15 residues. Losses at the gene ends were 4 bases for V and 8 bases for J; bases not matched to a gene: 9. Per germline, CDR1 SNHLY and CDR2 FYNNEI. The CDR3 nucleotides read TGTGCCAGCAGTGGAGACAGGGGATATGGGGAAAAACTGTTTTTT. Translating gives CASSGDRGYGEKLFF.

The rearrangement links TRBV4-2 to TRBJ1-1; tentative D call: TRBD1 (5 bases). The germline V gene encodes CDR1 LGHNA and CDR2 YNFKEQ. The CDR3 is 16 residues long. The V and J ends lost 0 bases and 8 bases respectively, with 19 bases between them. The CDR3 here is CASSQDWGREVGEAFF. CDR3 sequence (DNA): TGTGCCAGCAGCCAAGATTGGGGCAGGGAAGTGGGGGAAGCTTTCTTT.

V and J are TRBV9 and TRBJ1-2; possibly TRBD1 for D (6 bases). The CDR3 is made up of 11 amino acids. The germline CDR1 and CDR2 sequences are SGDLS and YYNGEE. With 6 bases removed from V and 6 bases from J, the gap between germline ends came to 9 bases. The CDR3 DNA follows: TGTGCCAGCAACAGGGCCGATGGCTACACCTTC. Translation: CASNRADGYTF.